This T cell receptor (beta chain) is drawn from a study of ipilimumab plus nivolumab after autologous stem cell transplantation. Patients got ipilimumab 1 mg/kg beginning 14 to 28 days post-transplant. V was cut by 2 bases and J by 3 bases, with 8 bases left in between. CDR1 and CDR2 from the germline V gene are LGHNA and YSLEER. The CDR3 runs to 14 residues. Generated by immunoSEQ multiplex PCR, the TCRdb table keeps only in-frame clones and is missing some. The table has fewer than 20,000 clones, approximately 78% seen once. The source was PBMCs, collected in a trial of ipilimumab plus nivolumab as post-transplant consolidation. The J gene is TRBJ2-1, the V gene TRBV4-3; no reliable D call. This TCR was sampled from a male donor with diffuse large B-cell lymphoma. CDR3 sequence (DNA): TGCGCCAGCAGCCAAATAAGGTACTACAATGAGCAGTTCTTC. It codes for CASSQIRYYNEQFF.